This T cell receptor beta chain stems from a study of CXCR3-negative and CXCR3-positive naive CD8 T cells. Every CD8+ subset sample held about 280,000 flow-sorted cells, done in triplicate. TRB cDNA was prepared as libraries by UMI-labeled 5' RACE. TCRdb reworked the 5' RACE reads into one entry per CDR3 protein, no DNA. Across 41,000 or so distinct CDR3 sequences, the top ten clones capture 1.5% to 2% of the sample. CDR3 length: 14 residues. CDR1 and CDR2 (germline): SQVTM, ANQGSEA. The receptor comes from a human donor in good health. Some clones in this sample may be carry-over from other donors' samples. This chain links TRBV29-1 with TRBJ2-4; as DNA is missing, the TRBD2 call by TCRdb cannot be tested. The sequencing sample was made of naive CXCR3- CD8+ T cells from blood. Subset specified: CD45RO-CCR7+CD27+CD95- naive CD8+ T cells lacking CXCR3 (TNR3-). CDR3 loop: CSVAGTLAKNIQYF.